The T cell receptor beta chain described here comes from a study of blood T cell repertoires in COVID-19. Whole-study context: Some COVID-19 samples were acute and others convalescent; all came from the United States, Italy and Spain.

This clone came up once. The CDR3 has 12 residues. CDR1 MNHEY and CDR2 SVGAGI come from the germline V gene. Trimming removed 7 bases from V and 3 bases from J, with 9 bases in between. Living in about two dozen US areas, the participants were between roughly 18 and 89 years of age. Assignments of participants to cohorts depended upon their own reported clinical history. Original processing methods: Researchers report that nucleated cell counts were estimated from reference gene primer amplification. Method: immunoSEQ multiplex PCR; TCRdb's copy keeps in-frame clones and lacks some. V, J and clone size are taken as reported in that table, and D and trimming were inferred from the DNA itself. The data show 200,000 or so clones, approximately 88% seen once.

The chain has TRBV6-5 and TRBJ1-1; tentative D call: TRBD1 (5 bases). The receptor was derived from a woman aged 25 to 39 who had been exposed to COVID-19. Sequenced material: PBMCs or T cells enriched from blood (not recorded which). In DNA form, the CDR3 reads TGTGCCAGCAACCCAGGGTACACTGAAGCTTTCTTT. Its protein is CASNPGYTEAFF.